This TCR beta chain stems from a study of cytomegalovirus exposure and HLA in healthy donors (TCRdb year 2017). With respect to the entire study: The 650 to 800 repertoires of the first cohort and the 120 validation repertoires were produced on the same platform, according to a later analysis. The aim of the study was to test whether cataloging public T cell receptors could identify signatures of past pathogen exposure. A separate validation cohort of roughly 130 different subjects was used in addition to the roughly 670-subject first cohort. To predict cytomegalovirus infection status, the study combined high-throughput TCR immunosequencing, statistical association of individual TCRs with disease status, and machine learning.

To note about this clone: Its antigen remains undetermined. No much larger clonotype is one base removed from it; base qualities were not supplied.

A distance of 15 bases separates the germline ends of V and J, which lose 5 bases and 2 bases respectively. CDR1 and CDR2 are drawn from the germline V gene (reference sequence): LNHDA, SQIVND. Including cysteine and phenylalanine, the CDR3 has 15 amino acids. Only the CDR3 DNA stays, 45 bases, in frame from base 1. Overall study results and their limits: In vitro tests confirmed that a few of the cytomegalovirus-associated TCR beta chains recognize cytomegalovirus antigens. A later analysis lacked HLA typing for the validation cohort, so it scored co-occurrence in that cohort across all 120 repertoires. The authors suggested that the approach could potentially be extended to other disease states and immunological phenotypes. The classifier was reported to diagnose cytomegalovirus status with high specificity and sensitivity in both the original and validation cohorts. The study listed 150 to 200 TCR beta chains as associated with cytomegalovirus. Most TCR sequences were observed very rarely across donors, whereas some public TCRs were present in many individuals. In a later analysis, TCRs clustered in the first cohort were found to also tend to co-occur in the roughly 120 validation repertoires, with about 93% of cluster scores above 0.

Separate from the approximately 700-subject first cohort, the validation cohort of about 110 subjects was the group to which the donors belonged. The library was produced with the immunoSEQ multiplex PCR assay. On the authors' methods: To diagnose cytomegalovirus status from the catalog of TCR beta chain sequences, a statistical classification framework was built. TCRdb obtained this table from immuneACCESS and retained in-frame rearrangements with V and J assigned. These tables miss some clones; where compared with another copy, unresolved V genes account for less than half of the shortfall, and the remainder is unexplained. For V, J and clone size, that table is used; D and trimming come from the DNA. In this sample the table shows about 140,000 clones, about 90% of which occur a single time. Clones ranked in the top ten supply 2.5% to 3.5% of the sample.

The sequence links TRBV19 to TRBJ2-5; a tentative D match to TRBD1 spans 6 bases. This receptor was taken from a man aged 18 to 35 in good health and CMV-seronegative. The material sequenced was PBMCs. The sequence in DNA is TGTGCCAGTAGTCTGGACGTGACAGGACAAGAGACCCAGTACTTC. This codes for CASSLDVTGQETQYF.